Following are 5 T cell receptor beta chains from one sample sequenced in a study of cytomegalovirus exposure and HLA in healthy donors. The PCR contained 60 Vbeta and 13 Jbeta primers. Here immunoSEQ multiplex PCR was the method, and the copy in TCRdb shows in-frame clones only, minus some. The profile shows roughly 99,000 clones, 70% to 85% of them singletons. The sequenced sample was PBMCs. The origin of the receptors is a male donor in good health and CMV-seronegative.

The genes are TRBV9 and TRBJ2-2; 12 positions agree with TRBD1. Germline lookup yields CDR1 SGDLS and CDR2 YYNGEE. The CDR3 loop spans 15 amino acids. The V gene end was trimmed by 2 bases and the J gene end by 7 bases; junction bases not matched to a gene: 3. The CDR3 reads CASSVGTGGIGELFF. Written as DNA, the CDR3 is TGTGCCAGCAGCGTGGGGACAGGGGGCATCGGGGAGCTGTTTTTT.

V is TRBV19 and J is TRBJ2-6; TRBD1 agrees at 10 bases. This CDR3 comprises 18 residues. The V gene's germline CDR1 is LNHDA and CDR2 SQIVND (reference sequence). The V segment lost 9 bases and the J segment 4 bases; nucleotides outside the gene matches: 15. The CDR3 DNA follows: TGTGCCAGCCAAAAGACAGGGGGCCGCTCAGAGGGGGCCAACGTCCTGACTTTC. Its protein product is CASQKTGGRSEGANVLTF. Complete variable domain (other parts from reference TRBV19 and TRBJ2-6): DGGITQSPKYLFRKEGQNVTLSCEQNLNHDAMYWYRQDPGQGLRLIYYSQIVNDFQKGDIAEGYSVSREKKESFPLTVTSAQKNPTAFYLCASQKTGGRSEGANVLTFGAGSRLTVL.

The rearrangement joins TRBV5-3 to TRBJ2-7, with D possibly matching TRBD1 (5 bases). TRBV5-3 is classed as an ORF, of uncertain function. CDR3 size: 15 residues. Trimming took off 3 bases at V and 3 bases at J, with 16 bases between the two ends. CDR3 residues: CARSSGQGRCYEQYF. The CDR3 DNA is TGTGCCAGAAGCTCGGGCCAGGGTCGGTGCTACGAGCAGTACTTC.

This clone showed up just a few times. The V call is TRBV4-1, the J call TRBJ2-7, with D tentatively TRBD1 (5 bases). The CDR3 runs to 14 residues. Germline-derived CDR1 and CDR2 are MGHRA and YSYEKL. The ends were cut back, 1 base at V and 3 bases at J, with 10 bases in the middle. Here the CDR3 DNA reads TGCGCCAGCAGCCAAGGACAGAAGCTCTACGAGCAGTACTTC. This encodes CASSQGQKLYEQYF.

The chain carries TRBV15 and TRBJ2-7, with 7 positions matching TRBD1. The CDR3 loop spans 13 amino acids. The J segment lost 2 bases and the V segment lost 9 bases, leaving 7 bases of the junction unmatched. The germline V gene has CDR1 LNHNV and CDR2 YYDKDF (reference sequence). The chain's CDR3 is CATGDRVTYEQYF. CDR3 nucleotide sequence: TGTGCCACGGGTGACAGGGTAACCTACGAGCAGTACTTC.